Shown below are 8 T cell receptor beta chains from a single sample sequenced in a study of molecular identifiers for immune sequencing clone quantification. MiXCR was run by TCRdb on the PCR reads, yielding one entry per CDR3 protein. In the table there are about 320,000 distinct CDR3 sequences, roughly 23% of which are singletons. The sequencing sample was made of naive CD8+ T cells from blood, with Jurkat cell RNA spiked in. Stated subset: FACS-sorted CD8+CD4-CCR7+CD45RA+ naive T cells. The receptors originated from a human donor in good health. Some libraries in this study had Jurkat cell RNA spiked in.

This clonotype was counted once. As the CDR3 is not closed by the conserved phenylalanine or tryptophan, this likely results from a read error. The chain carries TRBV20-1 and TRBJ2-5, with 12 bases identical to TRBD2. The CDR3 totals 17 residues. Trimming at V came to 2 bases and at J to 1 base, leaving 8 bases not matched to a gene. From germline, CDR1 is DFQATT and CDR2 SNEGSKA (reference sequence). The CDR3 loop is CSARTGLAGLLQETQYL. CDR3 coding DNA: TGCAGTGCTAGAACGGGACTAGCGGGCCTCCTCCAAGAGACCCAGTACCTC.

This clonotype was found many times. The gene calls are TRBV5-6 and TRBJ2-1, with D tentatively TRBD1 (5 bases). Looked up from germline, CDR1 is SGHDT and CDR2 is YYEEEE. The V end lost 2 bases, the J end lost 5 bases, and 8 bases lay between the germline ends. The CDR3 is made up of 13 amino acids. CDR3 nucleotides: TGTGCCAGCAGCTTCACAGGAAACAATGAGCAGTTCTTC. Its translation is CASSFTGNNEQFF.

This sequence joins TRBV7-9 and TRBJ2-7, with TRBD1 identical over 7 bases. The CDR3 sequence is 13 residues long. Looked up from germline, CDR1 is SEHNR and CDR2 is FQNEAQ (reference sequence). With 6 bases clipped from V and 7 bases from J, the junction kept 9 bases outside the gene matches. CDR3 DNA: TGTGCCAGCAGTCCCGGGACAGCTTTTGAGCAGTACTTC. Translation: CASSPGTAFEQYF.

This clonotype was recorded many times. This chain connects TRBV5-1 to TRBJ1-1; 12 positions agree with TRBD1. This CDR3 has 17 amino acids. CDR1 is SGHRS and CDR2 is YFSETQ in the germline V gene. V shed 4 bases and J 4 bases; nucleotides not matched to a gene: 11. CDR3 in amino acids: CASSPGRDRGRGTEAFF. CDR3 coding DNA: TGCGCCAGCAGCCCCGGCCGGGACAGGGGGCGCGGCACTGAAGCTTTCTTT.

This clonotype was counted a few times. V usage is TRBV28 and J usage is TRBJ2-3, with a weak D call TRBD1 (5 bases). V was cut by 3 bases and J by 4 bases, with 14 bases left in between. CDR3 size: 15 residues. The germline CDR1 and CDR2 sequences are MDHEN and SYDVKM. CDR3 sequence (DNA): TGTGCCAGCAGTTTCGTTCCAGGGTTGGCAGATACGCAGTATTTT. It yields the protein CASSFVPGLADTQYF.

Note on this clonotype: At one of its ends the junction is not consistent with the germline gene, which may arise from a read error. The chain employs TRBV4-1 and TRBJ1-5; tentatively, D is TRBD1 (5 bases). Per germline, CDR1 MGHRA and CDR2 YSYEKL. CDR3 length: 15 residues. CDR3 in amino acids: CASSQDPGSNQPQQF. For the CDR3, the DNA is TGCGCCAGCAGCCAAGATCCAGGGAGCAATCAGCCCCAGCAGTTT.

This chain connects TRBV3-1 to TRBJ2-3; the match to TRBD2 covers 7 bases. This CDR3 spans 15 amino acids. Germline V lookup: CDR1 LGHDT, CDR2 YNNKEL (reference sequence). V gave up 6 bases and J gave up 0 bases; unmatched junction bases: 6. CDR3 amino acids: CASSDPSGSTDTQYF. For the CDR3, the DNA is TGTGCCAGCAGTGACCCTAGCGGCAGCACAGATACGCAGTATTTT.

In its sample, this clonotype was seen a few times. The chain is built from TRBV6-2 or TRBV6-3 and TRBJ2-7; no clear D. V lost 0 bases, J lost 0 bases, and 12 bases lay in between. CDR3 length: 16 amino acids. Germline V gene lookup returns CDR1 MNHEY and CDR2 SVGEGT. This CDR3 is CASSYSIEGSSYEQYF. The CDR3 nucleotides are TGTGCCAGCAGTTACTCTATAGAAGGCAGCTCCTACGAGCAGTACTTC.